A single sample is the source of the 14 T cell receptor beta chains below, sequenced in a study of regulatory T cells in long-lasting Graves disease. Through Arm-PCR of CDR3 regions and iRepertoire HTBI primers, TCR beta libraries were built. TCRdb itself ran the multiplex PCR reads through MiXCR, one entry per CDR3 protein. The sample has hundreds of thousands of distinct CDR3 sequences, 16% seen once. Regarding time point: newly diagnosed GD, antithyroid drugs for less than 3 months. Scientists built the TCR library using RNA that was extracted from PBMCs. The sample also formed part of further work on T cells in Graves' hyperthyroidism and ophthalmopathy.

The sequences come from peripheral blood mononuclear cells (PBMCs), collected at new diagnosis, from a patient treated with antithyroid drugs. The origin of the receptors is a woman aged 25 to 39 with Graves disease.

This clonotype was counted at least ten times. The chain uses TRBV28 and TRBJ2-4; D may be TRBD2 (6 bases). Trimming shortened V by 11 bases and J by 10 bases, and 18 bases separated the two germline ends. This CDR3 contains 12 residues. Per germline, CDR1 MDHEN and CDR2 SYDVKM. CDR3 coding DNA: TGTGCCGGGGGGTGGCGGGCGGGGATTCAGTACTTC. This codes for CAGGWRAGIQYF.

This clonotype came up many times. J is TRBJ1-2 and V is TRBV20-1; D is uncertain. V dropped 5 bases and J dropped 4 bases, with 14 bases sitting between them. The CDR3 runs to 13 residues. The germline gives CDR1 DFQATT, CDR2 SNEGSKA (reference sequence). In nucleotides, the CDR3 is TGCAGTGCTCTCCTAAGTGTGGGCTATGGCTACACCTTC. It yields the protein CSALLSVGYGYTF.

There are a few counts of this clonotype. This chain connects TRBV29-1 to TRBJ2-2, with 7 positions matching TRBD2. Germline lookup yields CDR1 SQVTM and CDR2 ANQGSEA. J was trimmed by 4 bases and V by 7 bases; bases with no gene match: 12. CDR3 length: 15 residues. The CDR3 reads CSASISGSGTGELFF. In nucleotides, the CDR3 is TGCAGCGCATCCATTAGCGGGTCTGGCACCGGGGAGCTGTTTTTT.

This clonotype has ten or more counts. The chain uses TRBV6-1 and TRBJ2-3; TRBD1 might be the D (5 bases). V gave up 4 bases and J gave up 4 bases, with 9 bases separating them. There are 13 residues in the CDR3. Germline V gene sequence: CDR1 MNHNS, CDR2 SASEGT. As DNA, the CDR3 is TGTGCCAGCAGTGGCAGGGTTGCAGATACGCAGTATTTT. Protein product: CASSGRVADTQYF.

This clonotype was seen many times. The rearrangement links TRBV6-1 to TRBJ2-2, with D perhaps given as TRBD1 or TRBD2 (5 bases each). Trimming took off 6 bases at V and 7 bases at J, with 15 bases between the two ends. Germline CDR1 and CDR2: MNHNS and SASEGT. There are 14 residues in the CDR3. CDR3 bases: TGTGCCAGCAGATTTCAAGGGACCAACGGGGAGCTGTTTTTT. Its protein product is CASRFQGTNGELFF.

As regards this clonotype: This may be a read error: a much more frequent sequence differs by one nucleotide. The J gene is TRBJ1-2, the V gene TRBV28; D uncertain. Germline lookup yields CDR1 MDHEN and CDR2 SYDVKM. The CDR3 has 13 amino acids. The V gene lost 4 bases and the J gene lost 2 bases, with 8 bases spanning the gap. CDR3 sequence reads: CASSYKENYGYTF. The CDR3 DNA sequence: TGTGCCAGCAGTTACAAGGAAAACTATGGCTACACCTTC.

This rearrangement joins TRBV10-3 to TRBJ2-1; D gene ambiguous. CDR3 length equals 15 residues. Between the trimmed V and J ends, which lost 3 bases and 7 bases, there was a span of 16 bases. Germline CDR1 reads ENHRY; CDR2 reads SYGVKD. Written as DNA, the CDR3 is TGTGCCATCAGTGAAGGCCTTAACCCTGCGAATGAGCAGTTCTTC. Its translation is CAISEGLNPANEQFF.

The rearrangement links TRBV6-1 to TRBJ1-1; D call uncertain. Germline values: CDR1 MNHNS, CDR2 SASEGT. Trimming left V 0 bases short and J 7 bases short, with 9 bases between. CDR3 length equals 13 residues. The CDR3 coding sequence is TGTGCCAGCAGTGAAGCGGGATCGCTTGAAGCTTTCTTT. This codes for CASSEAGSLEAFF.

Only a few counts were recorded for this clonotype. V is TRBV20-1 and J is TRBJ2-7; 11 nucleotides agree with TRBD2. V lost 5 bases to trimming and J lost 6 bases; unmatched junction nucleotides: 12. There are 15 residues in the CDR3. Germline loops: CDR1 DFQATT, CDR2 SNEGSKA (reference sequence). CDR3 loop: CSALVAGGRGLEQYF. CDR3 in DNA: TGCAGTGCTCTAGTAGCGGGAGGGCGTGGGCTCGAGCAGTACTTC.

V usage is TRBV9 and J usage is TRBJ2-5; 14 nucleotides align to TRBD2. The J call is doubtful: the DNA matches TRBJ2-1 better. CDR1 and CDR2 (germline): SGDLS, YYNGEE. This CDR3 contains 15 residues. Here the CDR3 reads CASSVGGLAGAGQFF. CDR3 DNA sequence: TGTGCCAGCAGCGTAGGGGGACTAGCGGGAGCGGGTCAGTTCTTC.

This clonotype showed up many times. V usage is TRBV28 and J usage is TRBJ1-2, with TRBD1 matching over 9 bases. Germline V CDR1 and CDR2: MDHEN, SYDVKM. V was pared by 2 bases and J by 4 bases, with 2 bases of the junction left unmatched. The CDR3 is made up of 14 amino acids. CDR3 coding DNA: TGTGCCAGCAGTTTACGGACAGGGGTCTATGGCTACACCTTC. It codes for CASSLRTGVYGYTF.

This chain links TRBV6-2 or TRBV6-3 with TRBJ1-4, with D hard to call. CDR3 length: 14 residues. Trimming pared 7 bases from V and 3 bases from J, leaving 12 bases between. CDR1 is MNHEY, CDR2 SVGEGT, per germline. CDR3 sequence (DNA): TGTGCCAGCATTACCGGCCCGGCTAATGAAAAACTGTTTTTT. It is translated as CASITGPANEKLFF.

This clonotype was detected a few times. The V gene is TRBV15, the J gene TRBJ2-2; 10 nucleotides agree with TRBD2. This CDR3 contains 17 residues. V lost 1 base, J lost 1 base, and 3 bases stayed unmatched. Germline assignment: CDR1 LNHNV and CDR2 YYDKDF (reference sequence). The CDR3 DNA is TGTGCCACCAGCAGAGCTAGACTAGCGGGGAACACCGGGGAGCTGTTTTTT. Encoded protein: CATSRARLAGNTGELFF. Looking up the rest from reference TRBV15 and TRBJ2-2 gives the full variable domain: DAMVIQNPRYQVTQFGKPVTLSCSQTLNHNVMYWYQQKSSQAPKLLFHYYDKDFNNEADTPDNFQSRRPNTSFCFLDIRSPGLGDTAMYLCATSRARLAGNTGELFFGEGSRLTVL.

In this sample, this clonotype turned up a few times. The chain carries TRBV5-1 and TRBJ1-2, with D perhaps TRBD1 (5 bases). The germline gives CDR1 SGHRS, CDR2 YFSETQ. The ends were cut back, 3 bases at V and 6 bases at J, with 21 bases in the middle. CDR3 size: 16 residues. CDR3 in amino acids: CASSSRAGREFNGYTF. As DNA, the CDR3 is TGCGCCAGCAGCTCCCGAGCGGGCAGGGAGTTTAATGGCTACACCTTC. Filled out from reference TRBV5-1 and TRBJ1-2, the complete variable domain reads KAGVTQTPRYLIKTRGQQVTLSCSPISGHRSVSWYQQTPGQGLQFLFEYFSETQRNKGNFPGRFSGRQFSNSRSEMNVSTLELGDSALYLCASSSRAGREFNGYTFGSGTRLTVV.